Below, 27 T cell receptor beta chains from the same sample are listed, as sequenced in a study of T cell changes during pregnancy in multiple sclerosis. The protocol was immunoSEQ multiplex PCR, while the TCRdb copy is restricted to in-frame clones and leaves out a portion. The repertoire consists of about 40,000 clones, with roughly nine tenths occurring once and the leading ten covering approximately 0.81%. Sequences were derived from CD4+ T cells from peripheral blood mononuclear cells, sampled before pregnancy. The receptors stem from a female donor with multiple sclerosis, enrolled in a pregnancy study.

This rearrangement joins TRBV28 to TRBJ1-2; 12 positions match TRBD1. The ends lost 11 bases at V and 7 bases at J; junction bases unmatched: 11. CDR1 MDHEN and CDR2 SYDVKM come from the germline V gene. The CDR3 is 14 amino acids. The CDR3 coding sequence is TGTGCCGCGCGGGCGGGACAGGGGGCGCGTGGCTACACCTTC. As protein: CAARAGQGARGYTF.

The chain uses TRBV29-1 and TRBJ2-3; 7 nucleotides align to TRBD2. Trimming at V came to 7 bases and at J to 2 bases, leaving 12 bases not matched to a gene. CDR3 length equals 15 residues. Per germline, CDR1 SQVTM and CDR2 ANQGSEA. The CDR3 DNA reads as TGCAGCGCTCAACAGAGCGGGGAGTTCACAGATACGCAGTATTTT. The encoded protein is CSAQQSGEFTDTQYF.

As to this clone: This specimen includes other DNA sequences encoding the same CDR3. The CDR3 nucleotides are TGCGCCAGCAGCTTGGTTGCGGGAGCCTACGAGCAGTACTTC. Its translation is CASSLVAGAYEQYF. V gene TRBV5-1 combines with J gene TRBJ2-7, with 7 positions matching TRBD2. Unmatched junction bases numbered 2, after V lost 0 bases and J lost 2 bases. CDR1 and CDR2 (germline): SGHRS, YFSETQ. The CDR3 has 14 amino acids.

This clone has more than one count but fewer than ten. Other DNA sequences in this specimen translate into the identical CDR3. V is TRBV6-6 and J is TRBJ1-3; a possible D gene is TRBD1 (5 bases). Trimming took 4 bases from V and 1 from J, leaving 8 bases between them. CDR3 length: 14 residues. Germline values: CDR1 MNHNY, CDR2 SVGAGI (reference sequence). The CDR3 loop reads CASSFGGSGNTIYF. For the CDR3, the DNA is TGTGCCAGCAGTTTCGGGGGTTCTGGAAACACCATATATTTT.

This clone has only a few counts. The chain uses TRBV9 and TRBJ1-2; 12 nucleotides line up with TRBD1. Germline V gene lookup returns CDR1 SGDLS and CDR2 YYNGEE. The J segment lost 7 bases and the V segment lost 3 bases, leaving 10 bases of the junction unmatched. The length of the CDR3 is 16 residues. In DNA form, the CDR3 reads TGTGCCAGCAGCGCCTCTGCGGGACAGGGGGCCCGTGGCTACACCTTC. This encodes CASSASAGQGARGYTF.

This chain connects TRBV19 to TRBJ2-1; 11 bases fit TRBD1. With 5 bases clipped from V and 3 bases from J, the junction kept 12 bases outside the gene matches. Germline loops: CDR1 LNHDA, CDR2 SQIVND (reference sequence). CDR3 length: 18 residues. In DNA, the CDR3 is TGTGCCAGTAGTGAGTTTGGGCGGACAGGGGGCCTCTACAATGAGCAGTTCTTC. Amino acid sequence: CASSEFGRTGGLYNEQFF. The whole variable domain, remainder taken from reference TRBV19 and TRBJ2-1, is DGGITQSPKYLFRKEGQNVTLSCEQNLNHDAMYWYRQDPGQGLRLIYYSQIVNDFQKGDIAEGYSVSREKKESFPLTVTSAQKNPTAFYLCASSEFGRTGGLYNEQFFGPGTRLTVL.

This chain uses TRBV18 with TRBJ1-1; no firm D call. Trimming cost V 3 bases and J 1 base, with 12 bases left between them. In germline, CDR1 is KGHSH, CDR2 LQKENI. CDR3 size: 15 residues. DNA for the CDR3: TGTGCCAGCTCACCTGACGCGGGTGGGAACACTGAAGCTTTCTTT. It yields the protein CASSPDAGGNTEAFF. The whole variable domain, filled in from reference TRBV18 and TRBJ1-1, reads NAGVMQNPRHLVRRRGQEARLRCSPMKGHSHVYWYRQLPEEGLKFMVYLQKENIIDESGMPKERFSAEFPKEGPSILRIQQVVRGDSAAYFCASSPDAGGNTEAFFGQGTRLTVV.

The V call is TRBV5-1, the J call TRBJ2-1; 8 positions match TRBD2. The ends lost 4 bases at V and 7 bases at J; junction bases unmatched: 10. Germline values: CDR1 SGHRS, CDR2 YFSETQ. This CDR3 spans 15 amino acids. As DNA, the CDR3 is TGCGCCAGCAGCCGGGAGGCTAGCGGGTTTAATGAGCAGTTCTTC. Amino acid sequence: CASSREASGFNEQFF.

The chain has TRBV15 and TRBJ2-1; 7 bases are shared with TRBD2. The CDR3 is 15 amino acids. The V segment lost 3 bases and the J segment 8 bases; nucleotides outside the gene matches: 10. Germline loops: CDR1 LNHNV, CDR2 YYDKDF (reference sequence). The CDR3 loop is CATSSAGAAIDEQFF. The DNA of the CDR3 is TGTGCCACCAGCAGTGCGGGAGCCGCAATCGATGAGCAGTTCTTC.

The V and J genes are TRBV28 and TRBJ2-1; 12 positions match TRBD2. Looked up from germline, CDR1 is MDHEN and CDR2 is SYDVKM. The CDR3 covers 16 residues. The ends lost 1 base at V and 4 bases at J; junction bases unmatched: 2. The CDR3 protein is CASSLYLAGGYNEQFF. CDR3 bases: TGTGCCAGCAGTTTATATCTAGCGGGAGGGTACAATGAGCAGTTCTTC.

The table lists this clone with a few counts. The chain carries TRBV7-6 and TRBJ1-2, with 9 bases aligning to TRBD1. From germline, CDR1 is SGHVS and CDR2 FNYEAQ. J gave up 8 bases and V 1 base, and 2 bases lay outside the gene matches. This CDR3 comprises 13 residues. The chain's CDR3 is CASSLGTGDGYTF. CDR3 bases: TGTGCCAGCAGCTTAGGGACAGGGGACGGCTACACCTTC.

The V and J genes are TRBV9 and TRBJ2-1, with TRBD2 matching 7 bases. CDR1 is SGDLS, CDR2 YYNGEE, per germline. The CDR3 extends over 19 amino acids. Trimming at V came to 0 bases and at J to 7 bases, leaving 19 bases not matched to a gene. The CDR3: CASSVAAGIGAGPRNEQFF. The CDR3 nucleotides read TGTGCCAGCAGCGTAGCGGCAGGAATAGGAGCGGGACCTAGGAATGAGCAGTTCTTC.

The chain carries TRBV5-4 and TRBJ1-2; D is unclear. Germline loops: CDR1 SGHNT, CDR2 YYREEE (reference sequence). V was clipped by 2 bases and J by 6 bases, with 8 bases between them. The CDR3 covers 12 residues. The CDR3 region is CASSLLTDGYTF. CDR3 DNA: TGTGCCAGCAGCTTACTAACCGATGGCTACACCTTC.

The chain carries TRBV4-3 and TRBJ2-1; 11 bases fit TRBD2. The CDR3 has 17 residues. Trimming took 5 bases from V and 0 from J; bases not matched to a gene: 6. Germline V gene sequence: CDR1 LGHNA, CDR2 YSLEER. CDR3 nucleotides: TGCGCCAGCAGCAAAGGACTAGCGGGTAGCTCCTACAATGAGCAGTTCTTC. This gives the protein CASSKGLAGSSYNEQFF.

The DNA of the CDR3 is TGCGCCAGCAGCCTAGGACTTCCACCGTCTAACTATGGCTACACCTTC. Translating gives CASSLGLPPSNYGYTF. The genes are TRBV5-1 and TRBJ1-2, with D hard to call. V lost 4 bases and J lost 0, with 16 bases in between. This CDR3 region has 16 residues. Germline V CDR1 and CDR2: SGHRS, YFSETQ.

The CDR3 is CASSAGTSGSEKQYF. CDR3 coding DNA: TGTGCCAGCAGCGCAGGGACTAGCGGGAGTGAAAAGCAGTACTTC. The chain joins TRBV9 to TRBJ2-7; 14 nucleotides match TRBD2. CDR1 and CDR2 from the germline V gene are SGDLS and YYNGEE. V gave up 3 bases and J gave up 8 bases; unmatched junction bases: 7. CDR3 length: 15 residues.

CDR3 DNA: TGTGCCAGCAGCTTGGGGCAGAACACAGATACGCAGTATTTT. It is translated as CASSLGQNTDTQYF. This chain uses TRBV5-4 with TRBJ2-3; no firm D call. Trimming left V 0 bases short and J 2 bases short, with 7 bases between. The CDR3 extends over 14 amino acids. CDR1 is SGHNT and CDR2 is YYREEE in the germline V gene (reference sequence).

The V call is TRBV5-4, the J call TRBJ2-7, with 10 positions matching TRBD1. CDR3 length: 14 residues. J gave up 5 bases and V 4 bases, and 6 bases lay outside the gene matches. CDR1 is SGHNT and CDR2 is YYREEE in the germline V gene (reference sequence). In DNA form, the CDR3 reads TGTGCCAGCAGCATGGGACAGGGGAGACACGAGCAGTACTTC. This sequence encodes CASSMGQGRHEQYF.

The gene calls are TRBV13 and TRBJ2-2; no clear D. Germline CDR1 reads PRHDT; CDR2 reads FYEKMQ (reference sequence). Trimming stripped 5 bases from V and 5 bases from J, with 12 bases between. The CDR3 sequence is 14 residues long. CDR3 bases: TGTGCCAGCAGCGCCGCTTCGAGGACCGGGGAGCTGTTTTTT. Encoded protein: CASSAASRTGELFF.

The chain links TRBV11-3 to TRBJ2-2; D possibly corresponds to TRBD2 (5 bases). V was cut by 6 bases and J by 3 bases, with 8 bases left in between. The germline gives CDR1 SGHNT, CDR2 YENEEA. CDR3 size: 13 residues. In nucleotides, the CDR3 is TGTGCCAGCAGTAAGGGAGACACCGGGGAGCTGTTTTTT. Translation gives CASSKGDTGELFF.

This clone was recorded only once. The CDR3 nucleotides are TGCGCCAGCAGCTTACAGGGGGCTAGTAGCACAGATACGCAGTATTTT. Residues: CASSLQGASSTDTQYF. The chain is built from TRBV5-1 and TRBJ2-3, with TRBD1 matching over 9 bases. The CDR3 length is 16 residues. V lost 2 bases and J lost 0; bases outside the gene matches: 4. The germline CDR1 and CDR2 sequences are SGHRS and YFSETQ.

This clone has only one observation. The J gene is TRBJ2-5, the V gene TRBV15; D gene ambiguous. CDR1 and CDR2 (germline): LNHNV, YYDKDF (reference sequence). The CDR3 totals 16 residues. Trimming cost V 0 bases and J 4 bases, with 15 bases left between them. CDR3 amino acids: CATSREVSILAETQYF. The CDR3 DNA reads TGTGCCACCAGCAGAGAAGTTAGCATCCTGGCAGAGACCCAGTACTTC.

The V gene is TRBV27, the J gene TRBJ2-2, with 11 positions matching TRBD1. The length of the CDR3 is 16 residues. Germline V CDR1 and CDR2: MNHEY, SMNVEV (reference sequence). Germline trimming cut 5 bases from V and 6 bases from J; bases unmatched to any gene: 8. CDR3 sequence (DNA): TGTGCCAGCAGTGAAGGGACAGGGGGGTCGGCCGGGGAGCTGTTTTTT. The encoded protein is CASSEGTGGSAGELFF.

V is TRBV12-2 and J is TRBJ1-1. TRBV12-2 is reported as a pseudogene. This CDR3 region has 14 residues. The CDR3 region is CASRLEKGLTEAFF. The CDR3, as DNA: TGTGCAAGTCGCTTAGAAAAAGGACTCACTGAAGCTTTCTTT.

The chain employs TRBV20-1 and TRBJ2-1; tentative D call: TRBD2 (6 bases). The CDR3 sequence is 11 residues long. The germline V gene has CDR1 DFQATT and CDR2 SNEGSKA (reference sequence). V shed 7 bases and J shed 16 bases, with 20 bases lying between them. The DNA of the CDR3 is TGCAGTGGGACCAGCGGAGGGAGCATCTTCTTC. Its translation is CSGTSGGSIFF.

The V and J genes are TRBV18 and TRBJ1-5; TRBD1 is a possible D gene (5 bases). CDR1 is KGHSH, CDR2 LQKENI, per germline. V lost 1 base, J lost 6 bases, and 13 bases lay in between. The CDR3 is made up of 15 amino acids. The CDR3 loop is CASSPLSGAGQPQHF. Here the CDR3 DNA reads TGTGCCAGCTCACCACTGAGCGGGGCCGGTCAGCCCCAGCATTTT.

The gene calls are TRBV7-9 and TRBJ2-1; perhaps TRBD2 as D (5 bases). V lost 3 bases and J lost 0, with 9 bases in between. The CDR3 covers 15 residues. In germline, CDR1 is SEHNR, CDR2 FQNEAQ (reference sequence). The CDR3 sequence: CASSLGASSYNEQFF. DNA of the CDR3: TGTGCCAGCAGCTTGGGAGCCAGCTCCTACAATGAGCAGTTCTTC.